Following are 4 T cell receptor beta chains from one sample sequenced in a study of T-cell memory formation after mild COVID-19. One entry per CDR3 protein, called by TCRdb with MiXCR from the 5' RACE reads. The data show approximately 270,000 distinct CDR3 sequences, with 16% seen just once and roughly 25% held by the top ten. Sequencing used PBMCs or a T cell subset sorted from them (not recorded which). The receptors originated from a man aged 18 to 30 who had mild COVID-19 (a few samples of this study predate the infection). Cell type and time point are not known.

This chain's CDR3 is CASSSAGRNTEAFF. In nucleotides, the CDR3 is TGCGCCAGCAGTTCCGCGGGTCGAAACACTGAAGCTTTCTTT. The J gene is TRBJ1-1, the V gene TRBV5-1; D gene unclear. Germline V gives CDR1 SGHRS, CDR2 YFSETQ. Trimming took off 5 bases at V and 2 bases at J, with 13 bases between the two ends. The CDR3 loop spans 14 amino acids.

In this sample, this clonotype turned up many times. The rearrangement joins TRBV5-1 to TRBJ2-1, with a possible D match to TRBD2 (5 bases). In germline, CDR1 is SGHRS, CDR2 YFSETQ. V lost 2 bases and J 6 bases, leaving 12 bases between the germline ends. This CDR3 is 14 amino acids long. The chain's CDR3 is CASSFPGSPNEQFF. DNA of the CDR3: TGCGCCAGCAGCTTCCCGGGATCGCCCAATGAGCAGTTCTTC.

This chain uses TRBV4-3 with TRBJ2-7; TRBD2 matches 7 bases. CDR3 length: 15 residues. J gave up 2 bases and V 8 bases, and 12 bases lay outside the gene matches. Germline V gene sequence: CDR1 LGHNA, CDR2 YSLEER. CDR3 DNA: TGCGCCAGCTCCCGTCTGGCTAGCGGCACCTACGAGCAGTACTTC. As protein: CASSRLASGTYEQYF.

The rearrangement joins TRBV6-5 to TRBJ1-1; D not certain. CDR1 and CDR2 (germline): MNHEY, SVGAGI. This CDR3 has 14 amino acids. The ends were cut back, 3 bases at V and 5 bases at J, with 13 bases in the middle. The CDR3 bases are TGTGCCAGCAGTTATTTCCAAACGGGGACTGAAGCTTTCTTT. Its translation: CASSYFQTGTEAFF.